This T cell receptor beta chain was documented in a study of shared clonotypes between healthy human individuals (dated by TCRdb to 2018 to 2020). At the level of the whole study: A couple of women and a few men aged 18 to 49 years were included in the cohort. To estimate repertoire size and how much clonotype sharing occurs between individuals, the study deeply sequenced the blood TCR repertoires of several healthy adults. To increase sequencing depth and limit assay-specific biases, different laboratories used diverse techniques to prepare libraries and sequence TCR repertoires. Leukapheresis yielded between about 0.94 and 9.5 billion PBMCs per donor. The full study reports these points: Sampling was restricted to blood, and TCR repertoires in tissue are likely to differ from TCR repertoires in blood. The genetic and exposure-history diversity represented was limited by the small number of donors. Pairwise subsampling led to the expectation that sequencing depth would affect the degree of clonotype sharing among donors.

Comment on this clone: The antigen it recognizes is unknown. No qualities accompany the bases; no much larger clone lies one base away.

The donors were healthy, HIV-negative adults with no recently reported acute infections or vaccinations. Every donor was a Caucasian adult residing in Nashville, Tennessee, USA. For unsorted samples, some 90 million PBMCs were counted and genomic DNA was extracted with the QIAamp DNA Blood Mini kit. Blood was obtained by leukapheresis, after which PBMCs were separated by Ficoll-Histopaque density gradient centrifugation and cryopreserved in liquid nitrogen vapor phase. CDR1 and CDR2 were assigned from the germline V gene as MDHEN and SYDVKM. V gives up 3 bases and J gives up 4 bases, and the segment between their germline ends measures 12 bases. The CDR3 numbers 14 residues from cysteine through phenylalanine. The read is trimmed to its CDR3 DNA, 42 bases read in frame from base 1. TCR CDR3 regions were amplified from genomic DNA by multiplex PCR using the deep immunoSEQ assay. Genomic DNA extracted from each cell subset was distributed evenly over all wells of several immunoSEQ 96-well plates, and each plate served as one replicate. For unsorted PBMC, each replicate PCR was loaded with approximately 330 ng genomic DNA, equivalent to tens of thousands of T cell genomes. Unsorted PBMC genomic DNA was sequenced across ten immunoSEQ deep assay plates. Purified libraries were quantified with a Qubit 3.0 fluorometer, sized on a Bioanalyzer 2100, and re-quantified with the KAPA Library Quantification kit. A separate single-read 150-cycle Illumina NextSeq 550 flow cell was used to sequence each immunoSEQ 96-well plate. Concerning the study's data processing: Because the immunoSEQ output included only junctional sequences and no quality scores, the filtering could not be the same as the filtering used for full-length reads. Sequences were annotated with PyIR, a Python wrapper for IgBLAST v1.9, using IMGT germline references to assign V/J genes and CDR3. Reads with weak V/J assignments (E-value above 1e-6), missing CDR3, stop codons, out-of-frame junctions, or ambiguous translated residues were removed. A V3J clonotype was defined by an identical inferred V gene, J gene, and CDR3 amino acid sequence. To compute the percentage overlap between repertoires, the number of shared unique clonotypes was divided by the size of the smaller repertoire. RTK rarefaction, the Chao1 estimator, and Recon v2.1 estimates of unobserved clonotypes were used to assess repertoire richness. Entries here come from immuneACCESS through TCRdb and include only in-frame sequences with V and J called. Some clones fail to appear in such tables; in the studies checked, an unresolved V gene covers under half of the shortfall, and the cause of the remainder is unknown. V and J calls and clone size are copied from that table; D and trimming were computed from the DNA. This sample has about 470,000 clones in its table, and roughly 77% of those were observed once. Approximately 13% of the sample goes to the ten largest clones.

The rearrangement joined TRBV28 to TRBJ1-1; TRBD1 is possibly the D segment (6 matching bases). This sequence was found in a woman aged 35 to 49 in good health. Some clones in this sample may be carry-over from other donors' samples. The source material was PBMCs. The nucleotides read TGTGCCAGCAGTTTGGGGGGCCGCGGCACTGAAGCTTTCTTT. Its translation reads: CASSLGGRGTEAFF.